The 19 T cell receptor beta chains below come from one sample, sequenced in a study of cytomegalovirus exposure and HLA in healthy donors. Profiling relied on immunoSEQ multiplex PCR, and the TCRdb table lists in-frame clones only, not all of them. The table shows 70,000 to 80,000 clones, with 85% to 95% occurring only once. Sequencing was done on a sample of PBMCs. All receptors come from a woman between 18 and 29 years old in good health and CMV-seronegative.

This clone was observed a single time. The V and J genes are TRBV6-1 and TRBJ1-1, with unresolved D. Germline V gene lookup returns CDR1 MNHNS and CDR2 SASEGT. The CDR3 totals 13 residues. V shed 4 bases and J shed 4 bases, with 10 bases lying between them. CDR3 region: CASSVGVGTEAFF. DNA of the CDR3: TGTGCCAGCAGTGTCGGGGTGGGCACTGAAGCTTTCTTT.

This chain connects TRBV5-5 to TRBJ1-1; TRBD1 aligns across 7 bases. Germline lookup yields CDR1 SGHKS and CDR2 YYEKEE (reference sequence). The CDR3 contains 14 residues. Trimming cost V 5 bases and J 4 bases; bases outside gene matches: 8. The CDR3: CASRTQGIVTEAFF. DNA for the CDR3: TGTGCCAGCAGAACACAGGGGATAGTCACTGAAGCTTTCTTT.

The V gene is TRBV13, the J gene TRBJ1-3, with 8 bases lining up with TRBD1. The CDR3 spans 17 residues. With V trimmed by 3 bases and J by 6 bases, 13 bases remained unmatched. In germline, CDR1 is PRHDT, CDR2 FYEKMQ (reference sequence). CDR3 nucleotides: TGTGCCAGCAGCTTTAGGCGGACAGGGCCCTACGAAAACACCATATATTTT. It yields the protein CASSFRRTGPYENTIYF.

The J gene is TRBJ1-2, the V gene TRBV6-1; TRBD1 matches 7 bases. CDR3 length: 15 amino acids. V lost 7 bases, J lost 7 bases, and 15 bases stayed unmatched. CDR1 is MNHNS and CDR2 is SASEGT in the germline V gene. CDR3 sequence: CASTRTGLGVGGYTF. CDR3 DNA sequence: TGTGCCAGCACAAGGACAGGACTCGGGGTAGGTGGCTACACCTTC.

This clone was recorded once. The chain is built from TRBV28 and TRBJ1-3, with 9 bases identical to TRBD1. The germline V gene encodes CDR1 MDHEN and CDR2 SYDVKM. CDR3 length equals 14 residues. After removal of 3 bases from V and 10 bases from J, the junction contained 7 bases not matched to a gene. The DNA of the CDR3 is TGTGCCAGCAGTTTTCGGGACAGGGTTTCGACCATATATTTT. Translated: CASSFRDRVSTIYF.

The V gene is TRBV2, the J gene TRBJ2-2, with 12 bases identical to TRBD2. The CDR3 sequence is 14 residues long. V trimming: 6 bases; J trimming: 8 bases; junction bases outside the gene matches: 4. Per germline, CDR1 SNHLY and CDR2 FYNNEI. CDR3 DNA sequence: TGTGCCAGCAGGTCACTAGCGGGAGGTGGGGAGCTGTTTTTT. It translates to CASRSLAGGGELFF.

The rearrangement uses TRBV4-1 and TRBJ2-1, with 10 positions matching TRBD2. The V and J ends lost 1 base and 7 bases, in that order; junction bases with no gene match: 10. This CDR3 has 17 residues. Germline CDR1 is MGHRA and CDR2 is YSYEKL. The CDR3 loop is CASSQVSSGRARNEQFF. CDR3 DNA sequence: TGCGCCAGCAGCCAAGTATCAAGCGGGAGGGCCAGAAATGAGCAGTTCTTC.

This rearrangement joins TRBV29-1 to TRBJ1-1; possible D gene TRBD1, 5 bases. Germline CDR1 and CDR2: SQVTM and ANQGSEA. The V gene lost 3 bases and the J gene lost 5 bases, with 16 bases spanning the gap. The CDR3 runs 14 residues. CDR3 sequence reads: CSVDDGRGWTEAFF. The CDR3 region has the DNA TGCAGCGTTGACGACGGAAGGGGTTGGACTGAAGCTTTCTTT.

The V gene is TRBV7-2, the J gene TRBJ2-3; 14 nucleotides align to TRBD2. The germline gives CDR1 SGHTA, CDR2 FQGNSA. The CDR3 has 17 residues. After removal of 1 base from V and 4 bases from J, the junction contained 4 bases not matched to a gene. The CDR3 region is CASSLGLAGGPADTQYF. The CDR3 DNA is TGTGCCAGCAGCTTAGGACTAGCGGGGGGGCCCGCAGATACGCAGTATTTT.

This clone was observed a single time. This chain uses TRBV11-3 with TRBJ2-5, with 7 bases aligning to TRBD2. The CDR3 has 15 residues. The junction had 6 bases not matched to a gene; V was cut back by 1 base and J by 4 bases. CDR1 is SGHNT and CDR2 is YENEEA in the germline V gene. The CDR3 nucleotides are TGTGCCAGCAGCTTAGGGGGTGCGGGAGTAGAGACCCAGTACTTC. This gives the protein CASSLGGAGVETQYF.

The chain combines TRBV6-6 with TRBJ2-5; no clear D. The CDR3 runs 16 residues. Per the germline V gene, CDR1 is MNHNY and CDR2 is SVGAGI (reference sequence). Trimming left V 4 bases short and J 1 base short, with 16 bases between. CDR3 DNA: TGTGCCAGCAGTTCCCCCGGTGGGCGTGGCCAAGAGACCCAGTACTTC. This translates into CASSSPGGRGQETQYF.

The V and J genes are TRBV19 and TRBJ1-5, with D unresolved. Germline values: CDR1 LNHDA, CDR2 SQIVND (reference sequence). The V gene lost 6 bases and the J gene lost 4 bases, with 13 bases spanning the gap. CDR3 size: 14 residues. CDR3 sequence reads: CASRSAFTNQPQHF. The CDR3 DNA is TGTGCCAGTAGGTCCGCATTCACAAATCAGCCCCAGCATTTT.

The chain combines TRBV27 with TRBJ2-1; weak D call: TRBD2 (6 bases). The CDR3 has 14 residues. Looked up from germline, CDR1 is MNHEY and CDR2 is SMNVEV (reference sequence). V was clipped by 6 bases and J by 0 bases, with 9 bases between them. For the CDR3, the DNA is TGTGCCAGCAGCGGGGGAAACTCCTACAATGAGCAGTTCTTC. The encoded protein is CASSGGNSYNEQFF.

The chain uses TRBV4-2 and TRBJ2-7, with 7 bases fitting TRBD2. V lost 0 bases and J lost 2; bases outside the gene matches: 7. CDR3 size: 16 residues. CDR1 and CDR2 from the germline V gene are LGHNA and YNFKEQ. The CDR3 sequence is CASSQDLGLETYEQYF. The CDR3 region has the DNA TGTGCCAGCAGCCAAGATCTTGGACTAGAGACCTACGAGCAGTACTTC.

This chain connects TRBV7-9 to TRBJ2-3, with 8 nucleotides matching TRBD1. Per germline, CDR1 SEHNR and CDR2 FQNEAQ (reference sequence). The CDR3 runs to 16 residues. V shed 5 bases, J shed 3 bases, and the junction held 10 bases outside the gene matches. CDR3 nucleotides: TGTGCCAGCAGCCCGGGCCCCGGACAGGGTACAGATACGCAGTATTTT. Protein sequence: CASSPGPGQGTDTQYF.

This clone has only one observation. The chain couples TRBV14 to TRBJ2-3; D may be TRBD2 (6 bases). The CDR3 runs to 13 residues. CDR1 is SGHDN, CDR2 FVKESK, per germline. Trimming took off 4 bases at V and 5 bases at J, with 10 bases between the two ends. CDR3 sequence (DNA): TGTGCCAGCAGCCCCCGGAGGGTAGATACGCAGTATTTT. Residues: CASSPRRVDTQYF.

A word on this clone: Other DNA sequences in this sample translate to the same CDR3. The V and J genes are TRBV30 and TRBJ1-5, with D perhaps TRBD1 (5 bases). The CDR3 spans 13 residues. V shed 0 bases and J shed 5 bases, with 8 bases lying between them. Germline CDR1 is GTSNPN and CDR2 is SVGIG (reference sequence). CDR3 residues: CAWSVQGDQPQHF. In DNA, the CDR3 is TGTGCCTGGAGTGTCCAGGGTGATCAGCCCCAGCATTTT.

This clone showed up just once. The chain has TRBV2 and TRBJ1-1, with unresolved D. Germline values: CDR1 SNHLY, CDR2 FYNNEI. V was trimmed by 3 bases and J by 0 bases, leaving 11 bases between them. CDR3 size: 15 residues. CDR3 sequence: CASSEEGLMNTEAFF. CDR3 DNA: TGTGCCAGCAGTGAGGAGGGCCTCATGAACACTGAAGCTTTCTTT.

The CDR3 sequence: CASRDLTSRRGKNTGELFF. CDR3 nucleotide sequence: TGTGCCAGCAGGGACCTTACTTCACGCCGGGGGAAGAACACCGGGGAGCTGTTTTTT. V and J are TRBV2 and TRBJ2-2, with D possibly being TRBD2 (6 bases). Per the germline V gene, CDR1 is SNHLY and CDR2 is FYNNEI. This CDR3 is built from 19 residues. With 6 bases removed from V and 1 base from J, the gap between germline ends came to 24 bases.